The present T cell receptor (beta chain) was sequenced within a study of blood T cells in healthy people across ages. V was trimmed by 1 base and J by 9 bases, leaving 13 bases between them. The CDR3 is 13 residues long. Per germline, CDR1 SGHTA and CDR2 FQGTGA. Study conclusions and caveats: Any changes in expanded clonotypes were possibly confounded, as donor CMV status remained unknown. Per-million-T-cell TCR beta diversity fell roughly linearly with age.

Next came a second PCR, run for roughly 6 to 11 cycles, which used a sample-barcoded 5' primer along with a J-beta primer mix. TCRdb reprocessed the 5' RACE reads via MiXCR and lists one record per CDR3 protein. The table has about 930,000 distinct CDR3 sequences, 25% to 35% seen once. Only one count was recorded for this clonotype. The antigen remains undetermined. Since a much larger clone is just one base distant, this may be a read error. These sequences were also reported in another study, on T cells of mothers and their children. From that report: Nine systemically healthy Caucasian donors: three mothers, six children.

The V call is TRBV7-3, the J call TRBJ2-7, with D unresolved. The receptor was isolated from a woman between 40 and 55 years old in good health. The sample was blood. The CDR3 here is CASSLSSDHGQYF. CDR3 nucleotide sequence: TGTGCCAGCAGCTTAAGTTCGGATCACGGGCAGTACTTC.